This is a list of T cell receptor beta chains from one sample in a study of regulatory T cells in long-lasting Graves disease. TCRdb re-called the multiplex PCR reads through MiXCR, storing one row per CDR3 protein. Among about 610,000 distinct CDR3 sequences listed, 15% to 20% were seen once. These same records also appear under a second study, on T cells in Graves' hyperthyroidism and ophthalmopathy.

Material: peripheral blood mononuclear cells (PBMCs), obtained at new diagnosis, from a patient treated with antithyroid drugs. The receptors shown here come from a man in his late teens or twenties with Graves disease. CDR3s include the opening cysteine and the closing phenylalanine or tryptophan. D genes are given only for firm matches. Size is omitted from some rows. Given values are once, few, many or a class for expanded clones.

clone_size | d_call | j_call | v_call | cdr3_nt | cdr3_aa
many | . | TRBJ2-7 | TRBV9 | TGTGCCAGCAGCGCGACCTCGGAGGGCGAGCAGTACTTC | CASSATSEGEQYF
. | . | TRBJ2-2 | TRBV5-1 | TGCGCCAGCTCCGAGCAGGGACCCAACACCGGGGAGCTGTTTTTT | CASSEQGPNTGELFF
many | . | TRBJ2-5 | TRBV7-9 | TGTGCCAGCAGCCCATCGGGGTTGTTAGAGACCCAGTACTTC | CASSPSGLLETQYF
. | . | TRBJ2-7 | TRBV5-1 | TGCGCCAGCAGCTCTCGCACAGGAAACGAGCAGTACTTC | CASSSRTGNEQYF
many | TRBD2 | TRBJ2-7 | TRBV30 | TGTGCCTGGAGTACACTAGCGGGAGACGCGAAGCAGTACTTC | CAWSTLAGDAKQYF
. | TRBD1 | TRBJ1-6 | TRBV20-1 | TGCAGTGCTCCAACAGGGGAAGGCTCCTATAATTCACCCCTCCACTTT | CSAPTGEGSYNSPLHF
many | . | TRBJ1-1 | TRBV20-1 | TGCAGTGCCCCGGGACGGACTGAAGCTTTCTTT | CSAPGRTEAFF
few | . | TRBJ1-2 | TRBV10-3 | TGTGCCATCAGTCGGGGTGAAAGAGAGGGCTACACCTTC | CAISRGEREGYTF
. | . | TRBJ2-1 | TRBV27 | TGTGCCAGCGCCTCCCACCCCCCGGGGTACAATGAGCAGTTCTTC | CASASHPPGYNEQFF
few | TRBD2 | TRBJ2-5 | TRBV6-9 | TGTGCCAGCAGTTCTAGCGGGAGTTCAGAGACCCAGTACTTC | CASSSSGSSETQYF
few | . | TRBJ1-2 | TRBV28 | TGTGCCAGCAGCCGTCGGGGGCGGACCTGGGGCTACACCTTC | CASSRRGRTWGYTF
many | . | TRBJ2-1 | TRBV29-1 | TGCAGCTCCCCAGTGGGTAGCTCCTACAATGAGCAGTTCTTC | CSSPVGSSYNEQFF
few | TRBD2 | TRBJ2-7 | TRBV29-1 | TGCAGCGTTGAAGAGGGGGGGTTGGGGACTGCCGAGCAGTACTTC | CSVEEGGLGTAEQYF
many | TRBD2 | TRBJ2-7 | TRBV12-3/TRBV12-4 | TGTGCCAGCAGTTCCGCAGGACTAGCGGGACATCGAGAGCAGTACTTC | CASSSAGLAGHREQYF
. | . | TRBJ2-2 | TRBV20-1 | TGCAGTGCTAGGGCCTTTGACAAGAACACCGGGGAGCTGTTTTTT | CSARAFDKNTGELFF
. | TRBD1 | TRBJ2-7 | TRBV7-2 | TGTGCCAGCAGCCAAGAAACCACGGACAGGCGATACGAGCAGTACTTC | CASSQETTDRRYEQYF
few | . | TRBJ2-5 | TRBV14 | TGTGCCAGCAGCTCATGGCGGCGGGACCAAGAGACCCAGTACTTC | CASSSWRRDQETQYF
. | . | TRBJ2-7 | TRBV20-1 | TGCAGTGCTTGGACTACAGGGTACAATGAGCAGTACTTC | CSAWTTGYNEQYF
few | . | TRBJ1-5 | TRBV28 | TGTGCCAGCAGTTTATTCGGGCAGGGGCGGTCAGTGAGCAATCAGCCCCAGCATTTT | CASSLFGQGRSVSNQPQHF
many | TRBD1 | TRBJ1-2 | TRBV27 | TGTGCCAGCAGTTCCGGACAGGGGGCAGGCTACACCTTC | CASSSGQGAGYTF
. | TRBD1 | TRBJ1-6 | TRBV28 | TGTGCCAGCAACCCTCCCGGGACAGCTTATAATTCACCCCTCCACTTT | CASNPPGTAYNSPLHF
few | TRBD1 | TRBJ2-1 | TRBV28 | TGTGCCAGCAGTTTAGACATAAGATCGACAGGGAATGAGCAGTTCTTC | CASSLDIRSTGNEQFF
many | . | TRBJ2-1 | TRBV5-1 | TGCGCCAGCAGCTTGATTGACAATGAGCAGTTCTTC | CASSLIDNEQFF
many | . | TRBJ2-7 | TRBV28 | TGTGCCAGCAGCCCAAGCGGACTTGGCGAGCAGTACTTC | CASSPSGLGEQYF
many | TRBD1 | TRBJ2-7 | TRBV18 | TGTGCCAGCTCACCAGTCGGGACAGGGTTCTACGAGCAGTACTTC | CASSPVGTGFYEQYF
. | . | TRBJ2-1 | TRBV30 | TGTGCCTGGAGTGTAAGCGGAGGGAAGTTCTTC | CAWSVSGGKFF
. | . | TRBJ2-3 | TRBV30 | TGTGCGATGGTCCTGATGTGGGCTAGCGCAGATACGCAGTATTTT | CAMVLMWASADTQYF
few | . | TRBJ1-2 | TRBV14 | TGTGCCAGCAGCCAAGTGTCAGGGTCATTGCACTATGGCTACACCTTC | CASSQVSGSLHYGYTF